This T cell receptor beta chain was retrieved from a study of blood T cells in healthy people across ages. The study, taken as a whole, reports: Long-lived donors exceeded aged donors in naive CD4+ cells and diversity. One million T cells yielded diversity estimates that were considered underestimates.

This clonotype was counted ten times or more. Its specificity is unknown. A much larger clone is a single base away; this may be a read error. The trim removed 4 bases at V and 4 bases at J, leaving 7 bases unmatched. The CDR3 has 14 residues. Germline CDR1 is SQVTM and CDR2 is ANQGSEA. Together with a sample-barcoded 5' primer, a J-beta primer mix was included in a second PCR lasting roughly 6 to 12 cycles. TCRdb reprocessed the 5' RACE reads via MiXCR and lists one record per CDR3 protein. The repertoire holds about 1.5 million distinct CDR3 sequences, with 42% as singletons. PBMCs, at least 7 million per sample, were isolated.

The chain joins TRBV29-1 to TRBJ2-1, with 7 bases identical to TRBD1. The TCR was taken from a woman aged 18 to 35 in good health. Sequenced: blood. Written as DNA, the CDR3 is TGCAGCGTTGGGCTGCGGACAGGTTACAATGAGCAGTTCTTC. Translation: CSVGLRTGYNEQFF.